Listed here is a single T cell receptor (beta chain). This sample was taken from a study of blood T cell repertoires in COVID-19. Assay used: immunoSEQ multiplex PCR; TCRdb lists only in-frame clones, some missing. The sample has 240,000 or so clones; around nine tenths are singletons. CDR1 is MNHEY and CDR2 is SVGEGT in the germline V gene. V lost 6 bases and J 4 bases, leaving 21 bases between the germline ends. The CDR3 covers 16 residues. The sequenced sample consisted of peripheral blood. The genes are TRBV6-2 or TRBV6-3 and TRBJ1-1; D may be TRBD1 (5 bases). The clonotype originates from a woman in her seventies with active or convalescent COVID-19. The CDR3 region has the DNA TGTGCCAGCAGCCCCTCGGGCATTCAGGGTGTCACTGAAGCTTTCTTT. Translated, it gives CASSPSGIQGVTEAFF.